Sequencing of this T cell receptor beta chain was carried out in a study of shared clonotypes between healthy human individuals. Several immunoSEQ 96-well plates shared each subset's DNA, each plate a replicate. Here immunoSEQ multiplex PCR was the method, and the copy in TCRdb shows in-frame clones only, minus some. The sample has 2 million to 2.5 million clones, 85% to 95% seen once. Findings and limits, study-wide: The sharing of about 5% of naive CD4 clonotypes was seen across a few donors. Although depth was large, rarefaction showed that sequencing of the sorted subsets was incomplete.

In its sample, this clone was seen once. Its antigen is not known. The length of the CDR3 is 15 residues. The trim removed 2 bases at V and 2 bases at J, leaving 3 bases unmatched. CDR1 is SEHNR, CDR2 FQNEAQ, per germline (reference sequence). This TCR came from a man aged 18 to 30 in good health. Some clones in this sample may be carry-over from other donors' samples. V is TRBV7-9 and J is TRBJ1-2; 9 nucleotides line up with TRBD1. The sequenced sample was naive CD4+ T cells from PBMCs. Subset noted: CD45RA+ positively selected. Here the CDR3 reads CASSLKQGANYGYTF. In DNA, the CDR3 is TGTGCCAGCAGCTTAAAACAGGGGGCCAACTATGGCTACACCTTC.